This T cell receptor (beta chain) was sequenced for a study of response to subunit inactivated influenza vaccine. Using its own MiXCR run on the RT-PCR reads, TCRdb lists one record per CDR3 protein. Here the sample spans around 300,000 distinct CDR3 sequences, approximately 21% being singletons. Sequencing used PBMCs from blood, obtained around 22 months after vaccination. The receptor comes from a man between 50 and 70 years old who received an inactivated influenza vaccine.

The CDR3 DNA reads TGCGCCAGCAGTCAACCAGGGTCGAAGGACACCATATATTTT. It translates to CASSQPGSKDTIYF. This chain joins TRBV23-1 and TRBJ1-3; tentative D call: TRBD1 (5 bases). TRBV23-1 is known as an ORF, though its function is uncertain. Trimming took 2 bases from V and 8 from J, leaving 13 bases between them. This CDR3 contains 14 residues.